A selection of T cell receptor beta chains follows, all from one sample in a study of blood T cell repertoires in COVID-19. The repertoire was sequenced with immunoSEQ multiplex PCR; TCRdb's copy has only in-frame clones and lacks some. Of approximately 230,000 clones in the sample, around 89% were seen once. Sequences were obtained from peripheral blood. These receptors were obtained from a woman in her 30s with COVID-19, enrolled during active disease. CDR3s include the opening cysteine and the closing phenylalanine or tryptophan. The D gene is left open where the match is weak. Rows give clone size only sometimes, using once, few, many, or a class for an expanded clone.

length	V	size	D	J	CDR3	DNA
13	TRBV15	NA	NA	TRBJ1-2	CATSKSTGSGYTF	TGTGCCACCAGCAAGAGTACCGGGAGCGGCTACACCTTC
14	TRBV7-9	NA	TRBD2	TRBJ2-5	CASSFGTSEETQYF	TGTGCCAGCAGCTTCGGGACTAGTGAAGAGACCCAGTACTTC
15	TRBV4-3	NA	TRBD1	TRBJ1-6	CASSLGTGANSPLHF	TGCGCCAGCAGCCTCGGGACAGGGGCGAATTCACCCCTCCACTTT
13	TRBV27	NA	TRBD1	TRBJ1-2	CASSLGQGSGYTF	TGTGCCAGCAGTTTGGGACAGGGTAGCGGCTACACCTTC
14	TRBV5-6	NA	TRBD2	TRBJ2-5	CASSNTGGRETQYF	TGTGCCAGCAGCAATACGGGGGGGCGCGAGACCCAGTACTTC
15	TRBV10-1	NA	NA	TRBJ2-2	CASSGSGINTGELFF	TGCGCCAGCAGTGGATCGGGGATTAACACCGGGGAGCTGTTTTTT
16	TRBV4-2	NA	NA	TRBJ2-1	CASSPPGVSSYNEQFF	TGTGCCAGCAGCCCCCCGGGGGTGAGCTCCTACAATGAGCAGTTCTTC
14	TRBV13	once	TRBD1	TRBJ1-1	CASSLRGQGTEAFF	TGTGCCAGCAGCTTAAGGGGACAGGGCACTGAAGCTTTCTTT
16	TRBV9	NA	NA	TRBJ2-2	CASSATGGGPAGELFF	TGTGCCAGCAGCGCTACAGGGGGAGGGCCGGCCGGGGAGCTGTTTTTT
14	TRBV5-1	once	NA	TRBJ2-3	CASRVGGHTDTQYF	TGCGCCAGCAGGGTGGGGGGGCACACAGATACGCAGTATTTT
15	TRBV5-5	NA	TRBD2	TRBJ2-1	CASSRELAGVIEQFF	TGTGCCAGCAGCCGAGAACTAGCGGGGGTTATTGAGCAGTTCTTC
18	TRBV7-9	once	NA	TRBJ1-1	CASSLGWKGGGMNTEAFF	TGTGCCAGCAGCTTAGGTTGGAAAGGCGGGGGCATGAACACTGAAGCTTTCTTT
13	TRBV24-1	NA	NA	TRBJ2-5	CATSARGQETQYF	TGTGCCACCAGTGCAAGGGGCCAAGAGACCCAGTACTTC
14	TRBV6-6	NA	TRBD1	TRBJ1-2	CASSYRDREKGYTF	TGTGCCAGCAGTTATCGGGACAGGGAAAAGGGCTACACCTTC
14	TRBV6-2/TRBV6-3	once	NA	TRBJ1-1	CASSYYRRNTEAFF	TGTGCCAGCAGTTACTACAGGAGGAACACTGAAGCTTTCTTT
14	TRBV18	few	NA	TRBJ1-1	CASSLKEGYTEAFF	TGTGCCAGCTCATTAAAGGAGGGGTACACTGAAGCTTTCTTT